What follows describes a single T cell receptor beta chain. The sample is drawn from a study of blood T cell repertoires in COVID-19. Trimming stripped 3 bases from V and 0 bases from J, with 14 bases between. Germline values: CDR1 GTSNPN, CDR2 SVGIG (reference sequence). CDR3 size: 15 residues. The assay was immunoSEQ multiplex PCR, and TCRdb's table has in-frame clones only and misses some. Counted here are 150,000 or so clones, roughly 84% occurring once; the ten biggest clones make up roughly 20%. This TCR was sampled from a man in his sixties who had recovered from COVID-19. The material sequenced was PBMCs or T cells enriched from blood (not recorded which). V is TRBV30 and J is TRBJ1-2; D is uncertain. The CDR3 region is CAWRNSSAPNYGYTF. DNA of the CDR3: TGTGCCTGGAGGAATTCGAGCGCTCCTAACTATGGCTACACCTTC.